Following are 19 T cell receptor beta chains from one sample sequenced in a study of OX40 agonist ivuxolimab in advanced cancers. Method: immunoSEQ multiplex PCR; TCRdb's copy keeps in-frame clones and lacks some. The sample shows 1,800 or so clones, more than 60% of them seen only once. Sample: CD4+ or CD8+ T cells sorted from blood, taken in a trial of the OX40 agonist ivuxolimab. Source of these receptors: an adult with an advanced solid tumor such as melanoma, head and neck, liver or kidney cancer.

The chain joins TRBV28 to TRBJ1-2, with D perhaps TRBD1 (5 bases). CDR3 length: 13 amino acids. V lost 11 bases, J lost 2 bases, and 15 bases lay in between. Looked up from germline, CDR1 is MDHEN and CDR2 is SYDVKM. The CDR3 bases are TGTGCCGGAGCTTCCGGGGACAACTATGGCTACACCTTC. Its translation: CAGASGDNYGYTF.

As DNA, the CDR3 is TGCGCCAGCAGCTTGATGCTGGGGCAAAGCACTGAAGCTTTCTTT. Its protein product is CASSLMLGQSTEAFF. The chain uses TRBV5-1 and TRBJ1-1; perhaps TRBD1 as D (5 bases). The CDR3 is made up of 15 amino acids. Germline V gene sequence: CDR1 SGHRS, CDR2 YFSETQ. V was clipped by 1 base and J by 4 bases, with 14 bases between them. The full variable domain, its missing parts supplied by reference TRBV5-1 and TRBJ1-1, is KAGVTQTPRYLIKTRGQQVTLSCSPISGHRSVSWYQQTPGQGLQFLFEYFSETQRNKGNFPGRFSGRQFSNSRSEMNVSTLELGDSALYLCASSLMLGQSTEAFFGQGTRLTVV.

This clone is labeled as large. This rearrangement joins TRBV11-3 to TRBJ2-2; D unresolved. From germline, CDR1 is SGHNT and CDR2 YENEEA. The CDR3 has 16 residues. V lost 0 bases, J lost 0 bases, and 8 bases lay in between. In DNA, the CDR3 is TGTGCCAGCAGCTTAGATCAGGATTCGAACACCGGGGAGCTGTTTTTT. Translated: CASSLDQDSNTGELFF.

The chain couples TRBV6-5 to TRBJ1-1; possibly TRBD1 for D (5 bases). V lost 6 bases, J lost 1 base, and 15 bases lay in between. This CDR3 has 15 residues. Germline assignment: CDR1 MNHEY and CDR2 SVGAGI. The CDR3 nucleotides read TGTGCCAGCAGCCGTTTTCAGGGACCGAACACTGAAGCTTTCTTT. Protein sequence: CASSRFQGPNTEAFF.

This rearrangement joins TRBV29-1 to TRBJ2-5; 10 positions agree with TRBD1. The trim removed 6 bases at V and 5 bases at J, leaving 6 bases unmatched. Per the germline V gene, CDR1 is SQVTM and CDR2 is ANQGSEA. The CDR3 runs 13 residues. The CDR3 region has the DNA TGCAGCGTAGAGGGACAGGGGCTGGAGACCCAGTACTTC. Residues: CSVEGQGLETQYF.

The chain has TRBV5-1 and TRBJ1-6; weak D call: TRBD1 (5 bases). Germline CDR1 is SGHRS and CDR2 is YFSETQ. This CDR3 comprises 18 residues. Trimming shortened V by 4 bases and J by 6 bases, and 23 bases separated the two germline ends. As DNA, the CDR3 is TGCGCCAGCAGCACCTCGCCCGTAAGGGGCTGGGGTAATTCACCCCTCCACTTT. As protein: CASSTSPVRGWGNSPLHF.

The chain has TRBV6-5 and TRBJ2-3; perhaps D is TRBD1 or TRBD2 (6 bases each). The CDR3 loop spans 15 amino acids. The V end lost 0 bases, the J end lost 3 bases, and 10 bases lay between the germline ends. Germline loops: CDR1 MNHEY, CDR2 SVGAGI. The CDR3: CASSYSGGRTDTQYF. The CDR3, as DNA: TGTGCCAGCAGTTACTCAGGGGGGCGTACAGATACGCAGTATTTT.

The V gene is TRBV19, the J gene TRBJ1-5; D unresolved. The CDR3 loop spans 16 amino acids. V lost 2 bases to trimming and J lost 1 base, with 12 bases between them. Germline V gene lookup returns CDR1 LNHDA and CDR2 SQIVND (reference sequence). The CDR3 sequence: CASSISWGWSNQPQHF. The CDR3 nucleotides are TGTGCCAGTAGTATATCCTGGGGATGGAGCAATCAGCCCCAGCATTTT. Variable domain in full (rest from reference TRBV19 and TRBJ1-5): DGGITQSPKYLFRKEGQNVTLSCEQNLNHDAMYWYRQDPGQGLRLIYYSQIVNDFQKGDIAEGYSVSREKKESFPLTVTSAQKNPTAFYLCASSISWGWSNQPQHFGDGTRLSIL.

The rearrangement joins TRBV21-1 to TRBJ1-2. TRBV21-1 is reported as a pseudogene. The CDR3 covers 13 residues. CDR3 protein: CASSSAVPYGYTF. In nucleotides, the CDR3 is TGTGCCAGCAGCTCGGCGGTTCCTTATGGCTACACCTTC.

Only one count was recorded for this clone. The CDR3 region is CASSPLGLAGTYNEQFF. In DNA form, the CDR3 reads TGTGCCAGCTCACCATTAGGACTAGCGGGGACATACAATGAGCAGTTCTTC. The rearrangement links TRBV18 to TRBJ2-1, with TRBD2 matching over 12 bases. With 2 bases clipped from V and 4 bases from J, the junction kept 6 bases outside the gene matches. The CDR3 runs to 17 residues. Germline V gene lookup returns CDR1 KGHSH and CDR2 LQKENI.

Written as DNA, the CDR3 is TGCGCCAGCAGGCCTGAGACTTTACCCAATGAGCAGTTCTTC. Protein: CASRPETLPNEQFF. The chain uses TRBV5-1 and TRBJ2-1; D remains unclear. V was clipped by 5 bases and J by 6 bases, with 15 bases between them. The germline V gene has CDR1 SGHRS and CDR2 YFSETQ. The CDR3 covers 14 residues.

V gene TRBV6-1 combines with J gene TRBJ2-3; TRBD2 matches 10 bases. Trimming removed 3 bases from V and 4 bases from J; junction bases left unmatched: 7. The CDR3 extends over 16 amino acids. The V gene's germline CDR1 is MNHNS and CDR2 SASEGT. CDR3 bases: TGTGCCAGCAGTGATCAAGCGGGGGGGCATGCAGATACGCAGTATTTT. It is translated as CASSDQAGGHADTQYF.

This chain uses TRBV2 with TRBJ1-4; 7 nucleotides align to TRBD1. Germline-derived CDR1 and CDR2 are SNHLY and FYNNEI. The CDR3 runs to 14 residues. J was trimmed by 8 bases and V by 6 bases; bases with no gene match: 9. CDR3 in amino acids: CASRDRVGSEKLFF. The CDR3 DNA is TGTGCCAGCAGAGACAGGGTAGGAAGCGAAAAACTGTTTTTT.

V usage is TRBV6-5 and J usage is TRBJ2-3, with D possibly being TRBD1 (5 bases). Germline loops: CDR1 MNHEY, CDR2 SVGAGI. V lost 2 bases, J lost 2 bases, and 11 bases lay in between. The CDR3 loop spans 15 amino acids. The CDR3 sequence: CASSYAQGNTDTQYF. CDR3 bases: TGTGCCAGCAGTTACGCCCAGGGCAACACAGATACGCAGTATTTT.

The gene calls are TRBV7-6 and TRBJ2-3, with TRBD2 matching 8 bases. Germline CDR1 reads SGHVS; CDR2 reads FNYEAQ. V was pared by 2 bases and J by 2 bases, with 6 bases of the junction left unmatched. CDR3 length: 16 residues. The chain's CDR3 is CASSLSGGGTTDTQYF. The CDR3 region has the DNA TGTGCCAGCAGCTTATCGGGCGGGGGGACCACAGATACGCAGTATTTT.

The chain couples TRBV4-2 to TRBJ1-2; no clear D. The CDR3 has 16 amino acids. Trimming pared 4 bases from V and 0 bases from J, leaving 15 bases between. Germline assignment: CDR1 LGHNA and CDR2 YNFKEQ. CDR3 coding DNA: TGTGCCAGCAGCCCTTTAATTGAGCGAGCTAACTATGGCTACACCTTC. Its protein is CASSPLIERANYGYTF.

In this sample, this clone turned up a few times. The CDR3 coding sequence is TGTGCCAGCAGTGAAACTCCAGGGAGTGGTGCAGATACGCAGTATTTT. As protein: CASSETPGSGADTQYF. This rearrangement joins TRBV6-1 to TRBJ2-3; D could derive from TRBD1 or TRBD2 (5 bases each). Trimming stripped 2 bases from V and 4 bases from J, with 16 bases between. The CDR3 loop spans 16 amino acids. Germline V gene data show CDR1 as MNHNS and CDR2 as SASEGT.

This sequence joins TRBV25-1 and TRBJ1-2, with D tentatively TRBD1 (6 bases). Germline CDR1 is MGHDK and CDR2 is SYGVNS. This CDR3 has 15 amino acids. V was clipped by 3 bases and J by 7 bases, with 18 bases between them. CDR3 coding DNA: TGTGCCAGCAGTGATATTTCTTGGGGGGCTGGTGGCTACACCTTC. As protein: CASSDISWGAGGYTF.

The chain carries TRBV27 and TRBJ2-1, with D perhaps TRBD1 or TRBD2 (6 bases each). From germline, CDR1 is MNHEY and CDR2 SMNVEV (reference sequence). The CDR3 covers 14 residues. Trimming removed 5 bases from V and 2 bases from J, with 10 bases in between. The CDR3 protein is CASSPGDTYNEQFF. Here the CDR3 DNA reads TGTGCCAGCAGTCCGGGGGACACCTACAATGAGCAGTTCTTC.